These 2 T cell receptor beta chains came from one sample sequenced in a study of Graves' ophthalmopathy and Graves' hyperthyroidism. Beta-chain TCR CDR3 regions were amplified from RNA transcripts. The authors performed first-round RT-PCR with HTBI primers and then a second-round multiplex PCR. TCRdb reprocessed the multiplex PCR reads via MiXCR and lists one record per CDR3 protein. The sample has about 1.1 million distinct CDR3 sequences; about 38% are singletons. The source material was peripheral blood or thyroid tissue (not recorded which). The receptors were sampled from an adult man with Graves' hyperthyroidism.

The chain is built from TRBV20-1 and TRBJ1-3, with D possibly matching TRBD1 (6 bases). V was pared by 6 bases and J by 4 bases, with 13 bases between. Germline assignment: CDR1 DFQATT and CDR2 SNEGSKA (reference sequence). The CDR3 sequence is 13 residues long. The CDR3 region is CSALDDRGNTIYF. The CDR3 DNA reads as TGCAGTGCCTTAGACGACAGGGGAAACACCATATATTTT.

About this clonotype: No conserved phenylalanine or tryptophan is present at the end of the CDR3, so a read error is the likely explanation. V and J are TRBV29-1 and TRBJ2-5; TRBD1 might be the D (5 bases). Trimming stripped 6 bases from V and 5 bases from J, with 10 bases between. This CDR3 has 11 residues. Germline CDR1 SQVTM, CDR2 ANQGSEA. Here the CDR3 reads CSVTERETQYL. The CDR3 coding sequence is TGCAGCGTGACAGAGAGGGAGACCCAGTACCTC.